This T cell receptor beta chain was sequenced for a study of T cell changes during pregnancy in multiple sclerosis. V was shortened by 1 base and J by 8 bases, with 18 bases between the two germline ends. The length of the CDR3 is 15 residues. CDR1 and CDR2 from the germline V gene are SGHRS and YFSETQ. The data were produced by immunoSEQ multiplex PCR, yet TCRdb's version contains in-frame clones alone and is incomplete. The table includes about 40,000 clones, 80% to 90% detected once. The sequence derives from a female donor with multiple sclerosis, enrolled in a pregnancy study. The sequencing here drew on CD4+ T cells from peripheral blood mononuclear cells, taken in the first trimester of pregnancy. The rearrangement joins TRBV5-1 to TRBJ1-2; D might be TRBD1 (6 bases). The CDR3 sequence: CASSLRLAGEDGYTF. Written as DNA, the CDR3 is TGCGCCAGCAGCTTGCGTTTAGCAGGGGAAGACGGCTACACCTTC.